Below, one T cell receptor beta chain is given with its context. Using immunoSEQ multiplex PCR, the repertoire was profiled, and TCRdb retains in-frame clones only, with some absent. The profile covers 110,000 or so clones, with around 83% appearing a single time and approximately 15% taken by the ten largest. The data belong to a study of blood T cell repertoires in COVID-19. This TCR was recovered from a woman of 80 years or more with acute or convalescent COVID-19. Sequenced material: peripheral blood.

For the CDR3, the DNA is TGTGCCAGCAGCTTAAGGAGACTAGCAGCCGGCACCGGGGAGCTGTTTTTT. The encoded protein is CASSLRRLAAGTGELFF. The chain combines TRBV7-2 with TRBJ2-2, with 7 bases identical to TRBD2. Germline values: CDR1 SGHTA, CDR2 FQGNSA. V shed 2 bases, J shed 4 bases, and the junction held 10 bases outside the gene matches. CDR3 length: 17 residues.